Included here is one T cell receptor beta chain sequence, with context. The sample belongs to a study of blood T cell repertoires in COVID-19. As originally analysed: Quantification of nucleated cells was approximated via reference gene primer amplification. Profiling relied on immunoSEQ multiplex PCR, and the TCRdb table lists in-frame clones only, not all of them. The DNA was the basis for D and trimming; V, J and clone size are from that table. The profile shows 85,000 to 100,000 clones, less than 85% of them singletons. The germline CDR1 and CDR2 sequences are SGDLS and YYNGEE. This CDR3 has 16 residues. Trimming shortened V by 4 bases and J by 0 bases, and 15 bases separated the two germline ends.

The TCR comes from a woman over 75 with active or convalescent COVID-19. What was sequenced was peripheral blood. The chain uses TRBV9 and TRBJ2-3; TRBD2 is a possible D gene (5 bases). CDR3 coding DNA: TGTGCCAGCAGCCCGACGGGGAGCACTAGCACAGATACGCAGTATTTT. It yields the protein CASSPTGSTSTDTQYF.